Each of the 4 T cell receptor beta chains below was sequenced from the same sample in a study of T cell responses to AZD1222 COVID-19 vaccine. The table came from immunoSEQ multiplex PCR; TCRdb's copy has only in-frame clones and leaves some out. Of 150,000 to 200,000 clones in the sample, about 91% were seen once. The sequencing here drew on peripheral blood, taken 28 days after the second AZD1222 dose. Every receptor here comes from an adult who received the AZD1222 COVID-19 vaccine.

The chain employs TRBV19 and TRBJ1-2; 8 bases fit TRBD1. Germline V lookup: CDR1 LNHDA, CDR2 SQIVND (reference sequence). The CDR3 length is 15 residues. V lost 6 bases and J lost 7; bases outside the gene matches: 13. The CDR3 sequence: CASRGAGGDLSGYTF. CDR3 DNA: TGTGCCAGTAGGGGGGCAGGGGGCGACCTGAGTGGCTACACCTTC.

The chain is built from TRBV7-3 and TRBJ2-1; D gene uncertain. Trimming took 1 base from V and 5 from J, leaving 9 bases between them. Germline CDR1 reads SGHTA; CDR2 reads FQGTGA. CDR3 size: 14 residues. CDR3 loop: CASSLSGTNNEQFF. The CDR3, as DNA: TGTGCCAGCAGCTTAAGTGGAACAAACAATGAGCAGTTCTTC.

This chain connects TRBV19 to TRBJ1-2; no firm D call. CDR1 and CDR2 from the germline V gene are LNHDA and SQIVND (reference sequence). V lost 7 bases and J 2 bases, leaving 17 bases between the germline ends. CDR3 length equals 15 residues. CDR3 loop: CASIIMDAGNYGYTF. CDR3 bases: TGTGCCAGTATCATTATGGACGCCGGGAACTATGGCTACACCTTC.

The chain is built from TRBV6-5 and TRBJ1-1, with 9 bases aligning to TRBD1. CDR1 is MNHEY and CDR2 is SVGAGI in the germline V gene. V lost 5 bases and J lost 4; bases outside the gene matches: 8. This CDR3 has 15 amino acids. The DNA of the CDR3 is TGTGCCAGCAGTCTTTTACAGGGGGCCAGCACTGAAGCTTTCTTT. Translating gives CASSLLQGASTEAFF.